This T cell receptor (beta chain) was found in a study of OX40 agonist ivuxolimab in advanced cancers. Study in general: The dose-escalation group included hepatocellular carcinoma, melanoma, renal cell carcinoma and head and neck cancer. Study observations and caveats: At doses 0.1 to 3.0 mg/kg, CD4+ and CD8+ clones expanded. Patients with a partial response at 0.1-3.0 mg/kg had among the lowest clonal expansion.

Germline V gene lookup returns CDR1 MDHEN and CDR2 SYDVKM. Trimming took 6 bases from V and 1 from J, leaving 13 bases between them. CDR3 size: 14 residues. TCRdb's table, derived via immunoSEQ multiplex PCR, lists solely in-frame clones and lacks some. Altogether fewer than 45,000 clones are present, roughly 82% being singletons, with the ten largest covering approximately 2%. As to this clone: Antigen: not known.

V and J are TRBV28 and TRBJ2-7; TRBD1 might be the D (5 bases). Sequencing was performed on CD4+ or CD8+ T cells sorted from blood, taken in a trial of the OX40 agonist ivuxolimab. The sequence was collected from an adult with an advanced solid tumor such as melanoma, head and neck, liver or kidney cancer. Here the CDR3 reads CASRRQIISYEQYF. As DNA, the CDR3 is TGTGCCAGCAGGCGACAGATAATATCCTACGAGCAGTACTTC.